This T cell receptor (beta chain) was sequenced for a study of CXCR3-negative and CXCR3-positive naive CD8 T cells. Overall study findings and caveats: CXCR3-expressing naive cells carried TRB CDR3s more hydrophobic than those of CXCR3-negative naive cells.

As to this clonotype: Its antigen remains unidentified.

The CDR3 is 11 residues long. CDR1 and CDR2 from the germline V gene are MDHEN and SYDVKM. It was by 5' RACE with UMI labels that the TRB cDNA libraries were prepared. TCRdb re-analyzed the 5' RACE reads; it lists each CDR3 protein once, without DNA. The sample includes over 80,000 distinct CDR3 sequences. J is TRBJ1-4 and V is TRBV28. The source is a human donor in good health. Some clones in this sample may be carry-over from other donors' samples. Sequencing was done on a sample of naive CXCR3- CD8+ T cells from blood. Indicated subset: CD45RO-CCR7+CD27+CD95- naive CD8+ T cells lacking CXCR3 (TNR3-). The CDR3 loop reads CATTSSAKLFF.